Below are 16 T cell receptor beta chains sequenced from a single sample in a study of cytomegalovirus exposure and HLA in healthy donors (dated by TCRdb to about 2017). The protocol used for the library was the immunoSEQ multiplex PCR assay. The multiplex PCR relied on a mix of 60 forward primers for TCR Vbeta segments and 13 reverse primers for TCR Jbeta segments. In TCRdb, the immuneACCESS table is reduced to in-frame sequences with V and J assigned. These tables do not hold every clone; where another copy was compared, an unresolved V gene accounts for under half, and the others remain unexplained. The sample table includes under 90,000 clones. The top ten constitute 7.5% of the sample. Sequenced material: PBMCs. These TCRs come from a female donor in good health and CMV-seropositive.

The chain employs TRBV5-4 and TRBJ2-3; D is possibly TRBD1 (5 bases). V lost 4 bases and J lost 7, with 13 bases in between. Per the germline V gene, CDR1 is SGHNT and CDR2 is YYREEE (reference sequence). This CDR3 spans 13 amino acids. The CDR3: CASSPDIQYTQYF. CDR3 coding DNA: TGTGCCAGCAGCCCGGACATACAGTATACGCAGTATTTT. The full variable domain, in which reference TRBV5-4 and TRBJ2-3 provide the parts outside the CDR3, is ETGVTQSPTHLIKTRGQQVTLRCSSQSGHNTVSWYQQALGQGPQFIFQYYREEENGRGNFPPRFSGLQFPNYSSELNVNALELDDSALYLCASSPDIQYTQYFGPGTRLTVL.

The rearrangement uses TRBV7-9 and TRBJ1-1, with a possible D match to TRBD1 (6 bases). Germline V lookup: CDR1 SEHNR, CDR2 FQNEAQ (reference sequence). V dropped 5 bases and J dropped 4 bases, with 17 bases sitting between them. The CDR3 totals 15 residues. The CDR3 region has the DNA TGTGCCAGCAGCCTAGTGGGGGGGCGTGCCACTGAAGCTTTCTTT. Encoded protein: CASSLVGGRATEAFF.

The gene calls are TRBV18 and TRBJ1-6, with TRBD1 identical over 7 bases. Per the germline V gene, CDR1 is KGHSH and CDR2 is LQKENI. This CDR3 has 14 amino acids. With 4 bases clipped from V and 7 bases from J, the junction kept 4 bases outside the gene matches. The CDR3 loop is CASSRDSENSPLHF. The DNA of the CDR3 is TGTGCCAGCTCACGGGACAGCGAAAATTCACCCCTCCACTTT.

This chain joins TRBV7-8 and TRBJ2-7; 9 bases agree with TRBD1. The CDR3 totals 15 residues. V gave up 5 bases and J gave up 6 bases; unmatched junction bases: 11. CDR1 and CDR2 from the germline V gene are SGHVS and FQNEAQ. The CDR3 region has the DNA TGTGCCAGCAGCGTTACCGGGACAGGGAAGGTCGAGCAGTACTTC. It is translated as CASSVTGTGKVEQYF.

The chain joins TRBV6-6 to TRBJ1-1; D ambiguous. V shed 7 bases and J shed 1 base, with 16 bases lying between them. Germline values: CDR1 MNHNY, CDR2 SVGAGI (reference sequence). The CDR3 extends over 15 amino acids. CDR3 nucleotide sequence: TGTGCCAGCACCCAAACTGGGAGTACGAACACTGAAGCTTTCTTT. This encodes CASTQTGSTNTEAFF.

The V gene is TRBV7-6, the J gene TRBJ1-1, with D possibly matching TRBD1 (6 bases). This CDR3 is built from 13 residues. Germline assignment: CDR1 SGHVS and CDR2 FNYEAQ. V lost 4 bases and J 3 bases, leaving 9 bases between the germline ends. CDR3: CASSSQGYTEAFF. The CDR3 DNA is TGTGCCAGCAGCTCCCAGGGGTACACTGAAGCTTTCTTT. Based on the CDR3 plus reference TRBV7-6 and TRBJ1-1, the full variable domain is GAGVSQSPRYKVTKRGQDVALRCDPISGHVSLYWYRQALGQGPEFLTYFNYEAQQDKSGLPNDRFSAERPEGSISTLTIQRTEQRDSAMYRCASSSQGYTEAFFGQGTRLTVV.

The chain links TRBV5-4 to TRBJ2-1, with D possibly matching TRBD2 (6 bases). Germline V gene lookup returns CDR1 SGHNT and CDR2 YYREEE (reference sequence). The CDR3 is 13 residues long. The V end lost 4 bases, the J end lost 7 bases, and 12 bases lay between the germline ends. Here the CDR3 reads CASSGGLGNEQFF. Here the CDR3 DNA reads TGTGCCAGCAGCGGGGGACTTGGAAATGAGCAGTTCTTC.

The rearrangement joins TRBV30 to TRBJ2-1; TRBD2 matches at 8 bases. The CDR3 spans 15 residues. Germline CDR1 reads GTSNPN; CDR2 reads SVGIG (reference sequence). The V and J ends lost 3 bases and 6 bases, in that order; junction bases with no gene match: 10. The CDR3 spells CAWRKAGGSFNEQFF. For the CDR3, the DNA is TGTGCCTGGAGGAAGGCGGGAGGTTCTTTCAATGAGCAGTTCTTC.

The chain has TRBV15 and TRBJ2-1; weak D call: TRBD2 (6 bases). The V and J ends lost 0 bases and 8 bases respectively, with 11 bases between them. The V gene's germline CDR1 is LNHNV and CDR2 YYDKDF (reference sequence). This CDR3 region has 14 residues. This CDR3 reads CATSRDSGPYEQFF. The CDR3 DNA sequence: TGTGCCACCAGCAGAGATAGCGGACCCTATGAGCAGTTCTTC.

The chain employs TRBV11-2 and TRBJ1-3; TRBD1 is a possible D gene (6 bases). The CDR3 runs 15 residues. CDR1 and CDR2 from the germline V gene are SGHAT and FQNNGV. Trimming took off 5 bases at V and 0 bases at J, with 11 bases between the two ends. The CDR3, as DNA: TGTGCCAGCAGCAGTGGACAGAGCTCTGGAAACACCATATATTTT. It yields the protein CASSSGQSSGNTIYF.

The chain's CDR3 is CASSLGTGGGSPLHF. CDR3 bases: TGTGCCAGCAGCTTAGGAACAGGGGGCGGATCACCCCTCCACTTT. The V and J genes are TRBV7-8 and TRBJ1-6; 9 nucleotides line up with TRBD1. V lost 1 base and J lost 10; bases outside the gene matches: 5. This CDR3 is 15 amino acids long. Germline loops: CDR1 SGHVS, CDR2 FQNEAQ.

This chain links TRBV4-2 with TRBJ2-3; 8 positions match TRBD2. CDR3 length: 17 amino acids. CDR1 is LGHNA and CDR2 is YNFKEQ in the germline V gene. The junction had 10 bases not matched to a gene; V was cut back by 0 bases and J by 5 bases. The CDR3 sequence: CASSQEKGLGRVDTQYF. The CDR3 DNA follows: TGTGCCAGCAGCCAAGAGAAGGGACTAGGGCGAGTAGATACGCAGTATTTT.

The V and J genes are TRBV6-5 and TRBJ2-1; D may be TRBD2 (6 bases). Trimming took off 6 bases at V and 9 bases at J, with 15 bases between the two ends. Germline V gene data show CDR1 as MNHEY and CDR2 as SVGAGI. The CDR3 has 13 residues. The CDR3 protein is CASSPGLNCEQFF. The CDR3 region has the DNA TGTGCCAGCAGCCCGGGACTTAATTGTGAGCAGTTCTTC.

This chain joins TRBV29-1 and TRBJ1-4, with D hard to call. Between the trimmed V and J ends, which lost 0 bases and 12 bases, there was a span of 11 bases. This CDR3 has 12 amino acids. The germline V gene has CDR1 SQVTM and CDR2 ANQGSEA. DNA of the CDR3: TGCAGCGTTGAAGATAGAACTAGAGAACTGTTTTTT. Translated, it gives CSVEDRTRELFF.

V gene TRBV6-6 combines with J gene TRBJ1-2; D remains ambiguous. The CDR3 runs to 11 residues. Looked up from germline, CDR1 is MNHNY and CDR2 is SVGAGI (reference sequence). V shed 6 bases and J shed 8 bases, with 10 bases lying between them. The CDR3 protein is CASSLNLGYTF. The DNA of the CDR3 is TGTGCCAGCAGCCTTAATCTAGGCTACACCTTC.

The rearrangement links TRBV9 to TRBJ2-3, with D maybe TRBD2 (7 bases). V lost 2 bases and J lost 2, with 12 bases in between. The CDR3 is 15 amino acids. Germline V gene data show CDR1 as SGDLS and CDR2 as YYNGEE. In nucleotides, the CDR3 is TGTGCCAGCAGCGTCGGGGGGCCAGCCACAGATACGCAGTATTTT. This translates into CASSVGGPATDTQYF.